Listed below are T cell receptor beta chains from one sample, sequenced in a study of Ad26.COV2.S vaccination and SARS-CoV-2 variants. The table came from immunoSEQ multiplex PCR; TCRdb's copy has only in-frame clones and leaves some out. This sample has about 250,000 clones, with over 75% found just once. This sample comprised peripheral blood, obtained in a trial of Ad26.COV2.S vaccine versus placebo. The origin of the receptors is a person between 18 and 59 years old who received the Ad26.COV2.S COVID-19 vaccine or a placebo. Each CDR3 is given with its conserved first and last residue. A D gene is named only where the DNA matches it firmly. Clone size is shown for a subset of rows, as once, few, many or a class of expanded clone.

D gene: NA; clone size: NA; J gene: TRBJ1-1; V gene: TRBV5-1; CDR3 length: 16; CDR3 protein: CASSSYGGPKDTEAFF; CDR3 DNA: TGCGCCAGCAGCTCTTACGGGGGCCCAAAGGACACTGAAGCTTTCTTT
D gene: TRBD2; clone size: NA; J gene: TRBJ2-5; V gene: TRBV15; CDR3 length: 17; CDR3 protein: CATSREGSGRARETQYF; CDR3 DNA: TGTGCCACCAGCAGAGAGGGTAGCGGGAGGGCCCGGGAGACCCAGTACTTC
D gene: TRBD2; clone size: NA; J gene: TRBJ2-1; V gene: TRBV7-8; CDR3 length: 15; CDR3 protein: CASSSGLAPYNEQFF; CDR3 DNA: TGTGCCAGCAGCTCCGGACTAGCGCCCTACAATGAGCAGTTCTTC
D gene: NA; clone size: NA; J gene: TRBJ1-5; V gene: TRBV30; CDR3 length: 13; CDR3 protein: CAWSVGSNQPQHF; CDR3 DNA: TGTGCCTGGAGTGTTGGAAGCAATCAGCCCCAGCATTTT
D gene: NA; clone size: NA; J gene: TRBJ1-1; V gene: TRBV7-9; CDR3 length: 11; CDR3 protein: CASLIGTEAFF; CDR3 DNA: TGTGCCAGCCTTATAGGGACTGAAGCTTTCTTT
D gene: NA; clone size: NA; J gene: TRBJ2-5; V gene: TRBV6-5; CDR3 length: 14; CDR3 protein: CASSYRQVQETQYF; CDR3 DNA: TGTGCCAGCAGTTATAGACAGGTCCAAGAGACCCAGTACTTC
D gene: NA; clone size: NA; J gene: TRBJ2-3; V gene: TRBV7-2; CDR3 length: 14; CDR3 protein: CASSLRRSTDTQYF; CDR3 DNA: TGTGCCAGCAGCTTACGAAGGAGCACAGATACGCAGTATTTT
D gene: NA; clone size: NA; J gene: TRBJ1-1; V gene: TRBV5-6; CDR3 length: 16; CDR3 protein: CASSLELDRTNTEAFF; CDR3 DNA: TGTGCCAGCAGCTTGGAACTAGACAGGACGAACACTGAAGCTTTCTTT
D gene: NA; clone size: NA; J gene: TRBJ2-3; V gene: TRBV30; CDR3 length: 14; CDR3 protein: CAWSRTLSTDTQYF; CDR3 DNA: TGTGCCTGGAGTCGCACCCTAAGCACAGATACGCAGTATTTT
D gene: NA; clone size: NA; J gene: TRBJ2-4; V gene: TRBV18; CDR3 length: 13; CDR3 protein: CASSKAGDNIQYF; CDR3 DNA: TGTGCCAGCTCCAAAGCCGGTGATAACATTCAGTACTTC
D gene: TRBD2; clone size: NA; J gene: TRBJ2-5; V gene: TRBV28; CDR3 length: 18; CDR3 protein: CASRPLGLAGAEAGTQYF; CDR3 DNA: TGTGCCAGTAGGCCCCTGGGACTAGCGGGAGCAGAGGCGGGGACCCAGTACTTC
D gene: NA; clone size: NA; J gene: TRBJ1-5; V gene: TRBV12-5; CDR3 length: 17; CDR3 protein: CASGLVWQAGGNQPQHF; CDR3 DNA: TGTGCTAGTGGTTTGGTTTGGCAGGCCGGGGGAAATCAGCCCCAGCATTTT
D gene: NA; clone size: NA; J gene: TRBJ1-2; V gene: TRBV27; CDR3 length: 13; CDR3 protein: CASSFTMDYGYTF; CDR3 DNA: TGTGCCAGCAGTTTCACGATGGACTATGGCTACACCTTC
D gene: TRBD2; clone size: NA; J gene: TRBJ2-3; V gene: TRBV9; CDR3 length: 18; CDR3 protein: CASSVGTFRAGVTDTQYF; CDR3 DNA: TGTGCCAGCAGCGTAGGAACTTTTCGGGCGGGAGTCACAGATACGCAGTATTTT
D gene: NA; clone size: NA; J gene: TRBJ1-2; V gene: TRBV29-1; CDR3 length: 12; CDR3 protein: CSVEGGVSGYTF; CDR3 DNA: TGCAGCGTTGAAGGGGGGGTCTCTGGCTACACCTTC
D gene: NA; clone size: NA; J gene: TRBJ1-5; V gene: TRBV19; CDR3 length: 18; CDR3 protein: CASKPVLGLDGSNQPQHF; CDR3 DNA: TGTGCCAGTAAACCCGTTTTAGGGTTGGACGGGAGCAATCAGCCCCAGCATTTT
D gene: TRBD2; clone size: NA; J gene: TRBJ2-2; V gene: TRBV6-5; CDR3 length: 14; CDR3 protein: CASILAANTGELFF; CDR3 DNA: TGTGCCAGCATACTAGCGGCGAACACCGGGGAGCTGTTTTTT
D gene: NA; clone size: NA; J gene: TRBJ1-5; V gene: TRBV19; CDR3 length: 15; CDR3 protein: CASSIMGAGDQPQHF; CDR3 DNA: TGTGCCAGTAGTATAATGGGGGCTGGCGATCAGCCCCAGCATTTT
D gene: NA; clone size: NA; J gene: TRBJ1-1; V gene: TRBV5-1; CDR3 length: 15; CDR3 protein: CASSLEVTVNTEAFF; CDR3 DNA: TGCGCCAGCAGCTTGGAAGTGACAGTGAACACTGAAGCTTTCTTT
D gene: NA; clone size: NA; J gene: TRBJ2-7; V gene: TRBV7-9; CDR3 length: 15; CDR3 protein: CASSLAIGRGHEQYF; CDR3 DNA: TGTGCCAGCAGCTTAGCGATTGGCAGGGGCCACGAGCAGTACTTC
D gene: NA; clone size: NA; J gene: TRBJ1-2; V gene: TRBV28; CDR3 length: 12; CDR3 protein: CASSFEGYGYTF; CDR3 DNA: TGTGCCAGCAGTTTTGAGGGCTATGGCTACACCTTC
D gene: NA; clone size: NA; J gene: TRBJ1-1; V gene: TRBV6-1; CDR3 length: 16; CDR3 protein: CASSALQNTPNTEAFF; CDR3 DNA: TGTGCCAGCAGTGCCTTACAAAATACACCGAACACTGAAGCTTTCTTT
D gene: TRBD1; clone size: NA; J gene: TRBJ1-1; V gene: TRBV29-1; CDR3 length: 14; CDR3 protein: CSVENGQASTEAFF; CDR3 DNA: TGCAGCGTTGAAAACGGACAGGCCAGCACTGAAGCTTTCTTT
D gene: NA; clone size: NA; J gene: TRBJ1-2; V gene: TRBV4-2; CDR3 length: 15; CDR3 protein: CASSQEVQGNYGYTF; CDR3 DNA: TGTGCCAGCAGCCAAGAGGTGCAGGGAAACTATGGCTACACCTTC
D gene: TRBD2; clone size: NA; J gene: TRBJ2-5; V gene: TRBV5-1; CDR3 length: 16; CDR3 protein: CASSLVGREGRETQYF; CDR3 DNA: TGCGCCAGCAGCCTGGTCGGACGGGAGGGAAGGGAGACCCAGTACTTC
D gene: TRBD2; clone size: NA; J gene: TRBJ2-1; V gene: TRBV7-2; CDR3 length: 17; CDR3 protein: CASSLRSGVSSYNEQFF; CDR3 DNA: TGTGCCAGCAGCTTACGTAGCGGGGTTAGCTCCTACAATGAGCAGTTCTTC
D gene: NA; clone size: few; J gene: TRBJ1-1; V gene: TRBV3-1/TRBV3-2; CDR3 length: 14; CDR3 protein: CASSSMSANTEAFF; CDR3 DNA: TGTGCCAGCAGCTCTATGTCTGCGAACACTGAAGCTTTCTTT
D gene: NA; clone size: NA; J gene: TRBJ1-2; V gene: TRBV20-1; CDR3 length: 11; CDR3 protein: CSAGLNYGYTF; CDR3 DNA: TGCAGTGCCGGACTTAACTATGGCTACACCTTC
D gene: TRBD2; clone size: NA; J gene: TRBJ2-5; V gene: TRBV7-2; CDR3 length: 16; CDR3 protein: CASSLLPAGPQGTQYF; CDR3 DNA: TGTGCCAGCAGCTTACTCCCAGCGGGGCCCCAGGGAACCCAGTACTTC
D gene: TRBD2; clone size: NA; J gene: TRBJ2-1; V gene: TRBV5-5; CDR3 length: 16; CDR3 protein: CASRYERGGRDNEQFF; CDR3 DNA: TGTGCCAGCAGATATGAGCGTGGCGGGAGGGACAATGAGCAGTTCTTC
D gene: NA; clone size: NA; J gene: TRBJ1-2; V gene: TRBV5-4; CDR3 length: 14; CDR3 protein: CASSLLGANYGYTF; CDR3 DNA: TGTGCCAGCAGCTTGCTAGGTGCTAACTATGGCTACACCTTC
D gene: TRBD1; clone size: NA; J gene: TRBJ2-1; V gene: TRBV29-1; CDR3 length: 14; CDR3 protein: CSVESQGASNEQFF; CDR3 DNA: TGCAGCGTTGAATCCCAGGGGGCGAGCAATGAGCAGTTCTTC
D gene: NA; clone size: NA; J gene: TRBJ2-3; V gene: TRBV11-2; CDR3 length: 15; CDR3 protein: CASSLGTGNTDTQYF; CDR3 DNA: TGTGCCAGCAGCTTAGGTACCGGCAACACAGATACGCAGTATTTT
D gene: TRBD2; clone size: NA; J gene: TRBJ2-3; V gene: TRBV7-2; CDR3 length: 17; CDR3 protein: CASSLGGLAGVTDTQYF; CDR3 DNA: TGTGCCAGCAGCTTAGGAGGGCTTGCGGGAGTGACAGATACGCAGTATTTT
D gene: NA; clone size: few; J gene: TRBJ1-5; V gene: TRBV6-6; CDR3 length: 19; CDR3 protein: CASSSFRGALGMGNQPQHF; CDR3 DNA: TGTGCCAGCAGCTCATTCCGAGGCGCGTTGGGAATGGGCAATCAGCCCCAGCATTTT
D gene: NA; clone size: NA; J gene: TRBJ2-5; V gene: TRBV3-1/TRBV3-2; CDR3 length: 12; CDR3 protein: CASSQVMETQYF; CDR3 DNA: TGTGCCAGCAGCCAAGTGATGGAGACCCAGTACTTC